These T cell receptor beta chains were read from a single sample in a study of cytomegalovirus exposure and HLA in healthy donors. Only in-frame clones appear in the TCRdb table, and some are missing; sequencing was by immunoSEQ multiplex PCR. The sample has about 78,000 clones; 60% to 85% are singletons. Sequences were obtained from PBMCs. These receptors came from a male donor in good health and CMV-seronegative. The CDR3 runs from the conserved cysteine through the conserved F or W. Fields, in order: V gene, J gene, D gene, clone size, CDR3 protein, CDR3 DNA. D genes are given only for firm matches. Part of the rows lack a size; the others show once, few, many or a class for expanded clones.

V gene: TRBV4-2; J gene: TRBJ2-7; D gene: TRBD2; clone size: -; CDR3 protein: CASSQEASGSREQYF; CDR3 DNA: TGTGCCAGCAGCCAAGAGGCTAGCGGGAGTAGAGAGCAGTACTTC
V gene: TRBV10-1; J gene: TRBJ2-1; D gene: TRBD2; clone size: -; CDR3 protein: CASSASGGVNEQFF; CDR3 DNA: TGCGCCAGCAGTGCGAGCGGGGGGGTCAATGAGCAGTTCTTC
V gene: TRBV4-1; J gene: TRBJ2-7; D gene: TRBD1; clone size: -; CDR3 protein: CASSHRDREVYEQYF; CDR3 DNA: TGCGCCAGCAGTCATCGGGACAGGGAGGTTTACGAGCAGTACTTC
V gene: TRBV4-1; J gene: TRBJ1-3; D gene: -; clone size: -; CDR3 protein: CASSQQSLPGSGNTIYF; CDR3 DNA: TGCGCCAGCAGCCAACAATCGCTCCCCGGGTCTGGAAACACCATATATTTT
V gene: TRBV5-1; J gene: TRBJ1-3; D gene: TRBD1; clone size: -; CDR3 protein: CASSPRQGYSGNTIYF; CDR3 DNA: TGCGCCAGCAGCCCCAGACAGGGCTACTCTGGAAACACCATATATTTT
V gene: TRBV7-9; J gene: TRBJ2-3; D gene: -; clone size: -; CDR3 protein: CASSPPTADTQYF; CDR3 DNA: TGTGCCAGCAGCCCGCCTACAGCCGATACGCAGTATTTT
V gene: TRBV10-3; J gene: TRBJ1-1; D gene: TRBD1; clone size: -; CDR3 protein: CAISGNTGGTEAFF; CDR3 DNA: TGTGCCATCAGTGGGAACACAGGGGGAACTGAAGCTTTCTTT
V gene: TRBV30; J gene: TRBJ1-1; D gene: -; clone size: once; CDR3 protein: CAWSFGPGERRGNTEAFF; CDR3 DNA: TGTGCCTGGAGTTTCGGTCCCGGAGAGAGAAGGGGGAACACTGAAGCTTTCTTT
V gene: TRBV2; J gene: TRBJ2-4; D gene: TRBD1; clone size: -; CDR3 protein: CASTPLDRGKHVAKNIQYF; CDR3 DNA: TGTGCCAGCACCCCCCTGGACAGGGGGAAACATGTAGCCAAAAACATTCAGTACTTC
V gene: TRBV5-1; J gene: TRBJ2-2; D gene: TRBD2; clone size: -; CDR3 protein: CASIKAGGDTGELFF; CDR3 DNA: TGCGCCAGCATAAAAGCGGGAGGAGACACCGGGGAGCTGTTTTTT
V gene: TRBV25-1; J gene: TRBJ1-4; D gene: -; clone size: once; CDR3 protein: CASRPTDSTNEKLFF; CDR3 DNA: TGTGCCAGCAGACCCACAGATTCAACTAATGAAAAACTGTTTTTT
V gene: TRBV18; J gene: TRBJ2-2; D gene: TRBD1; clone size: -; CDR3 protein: CASSPRQGVTGELFF; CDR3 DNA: TGTGCCAGCTCACCAAGGCAGGGGGTCACCGGGGAGCTGTTTTTT
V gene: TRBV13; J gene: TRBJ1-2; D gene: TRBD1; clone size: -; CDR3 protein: CATVGTGYGYTF; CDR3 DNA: TGTGCCACCGTGGGGACAGGCTATGGCTACACCTTC
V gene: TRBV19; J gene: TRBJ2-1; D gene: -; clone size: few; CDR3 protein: CASSPTRRSNEQFF; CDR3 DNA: TGTGCCAGTAGCCCGACTAGACGAAGCAATGAGCAGTTCTTC
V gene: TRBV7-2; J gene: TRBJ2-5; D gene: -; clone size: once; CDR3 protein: CASSLRLQETQYF; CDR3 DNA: TGTGCCAGCAGCTTGCGGCTCCAAGAGACCCAGTACTTC